This TCR beta chain originates from a study of T cell responses to AZD1222 COVID-19 vaccine. Study-level points and caveats: Among the donors, most were white British and more were female, and clonal diversity was possibly underestimated. Spike-wide vaccine-associated CD4 TCRs dominated at 160-218 and 743-854. Per reports, nearly half of all spike-specific TCRs target regions that are unmutated in variants.

A note on this clone: Its antigen is not identified.

The CDR3 has 15 residues. The V gene's germline CDR1 is MNHEY and CDR2 SVGAGI. With 4 bases clipped from V and 9 bases from J, the junction kept 7 bases outside the gene matches. Here immunoSEQ multiplex PCR was the method, and the copy in TCRdb shows in-frame clones only, minus some. The sample includes roughly 110,000 clones, about 90% seen only once; the top ten take roughly 5.1%. V is TRBV6-5 and J is TRBJ1-6, with 9 nucleotides matching TRBD1. This TCR derives from an adult in good health. The sequencing here drew on peripheral blood, taken on day 0 of AZD1222 vaccination. DNA of the CDR3: TGTGCCAGCAGTTCCCCGACAGGGGGAAGTTCACCCCTCCACTTT. It is translated as CASSSPTGGSSPLHF.